Listed here is a single T cell receptor beta chain. The sample comes from a study of blood T cell repertoires in COVID-19. Study as a whole: COVID-19 samples collected from the United States, Italy and Spain covered acute and convalescent phases.

Trimming took 5 bases from V and 3 from J; bases not matched to a gene: 5. The CDR3 totals 14 residues. The germline V gene encodes CDR1 GTSNPN and CDR2 SVGIG (reference sequence). Original processing notes: Counts of nucleated cells, estimated from reference gene primer amplification, were obtained. Libraries were prepared by immunoSEQ multiplex PCR; TCRdb keeps only in-frame clonotypes and omits some of them. V and J calls and clone size are as listed in that table; D and trimming were resolved from the DNA. The sample lists about 200,000 clones, approximately 90% occurring once. This TCR derives from a young man who had recovered from COVID-19. Sequenced input: PBMCs or T cells enriched from blood (not recorded which). The rearrangement uses TRBV30 and TRBJ1-5, with 9 positions matching TRBD1. Here the CDR3 DNA reads TGTGCCTGGGGAGGACAGGGGATCAATCAGCCCCAGCATTTT. Translated, it gives CAWGGQGINQPQHF.